Below, 27 T cell receptor beta chains from the same sample are listed, as sequenced in a study of cytomegalovirus exposure and HLA in healthy donors. A multiplex PCR was run with 60 Vbeta primers and 13 Jbeta primers. Measured with immunoSEQ multiplex PCR; TCRdb has only the in-frame clones, and not every one. The repertoire consists of over 100,000 clones, with roughly 70% occurring once and the leading ten covering roughly 0.92%. Material: PBMCs. The source is a woman aged 30 to 39 in good health and CMV-seronegative.

The rearrangement joins TRBV29-1 to TRBJ1-2; 10 bases are a match to TRBD1. The CDR3 extends over 13 amino acids. J lost 4 bases, V lost 6 bases, and 5 bases had no gene match. Looked up from germline, CDR1 is SQVTM and CDR2 is ANQGSEA. Here the CDR3 DNA reads TGCAGCGTCCTGACAGGGGGCCTCTATGGCTACACCTTC. Amino acid sequence: CSVLTGGLYGYTF.

The J gene is TRBJ1-1, the V gene TRBV2; D might be TRBD1 (5 bases). V lost 7 bases and J lost 0, with 15 bases in between. This CDR3 is built from 15 residues. Germline CDR1 and CDR2: SNHLY and FYNNEI. The chain's CDR3 is CASIPTGLMNTEAFF. In DNA form, the CDR3 reads TGTGCCAGCATACCGACGGGACTGATGAACACTGAAGCTTTCTTT.

This chain uses TRBV6-1 with TRBJ1-5; 7 bases line up with TRBD1. The V gene's germline CDR1 is MNHNS and CDR2 SASEGT. V gave up 4 bases and J gave up 2 bases; unmatched junction bases: 17. The length of the CDR3 is 19 residues. CDR3 region: CASSGRPGQILIGNQPQHF. CDR3 nucleotide sequence: TGTGCCAGCAGTGGAAGACCGGGACAGATACTTATAGGCAATCAGCCCCAGCATTTT.

The J gene is TRBJ2-3, the V gene TRBV18, with D uncertain. The germline V and J ends were trimmed by 3 bases and 0 bases, with 7 bases remaining between them. Germline V gives CDR1 KGHSH, CDR2 LQKENI. CDR3 length: 14 amino acids. CDR3 sequence reads: CASSPVASTDTQYF. In DNA form, the CDR3 reads TGTGCCAGCTCACCCGTGGCTAGCACAGATACGCAGTATTTT.

This clone was observed once. The chain is built from TRBV6-1 and TRBJ1-5; possible D gene TRBD1, 6 bases. This CDR3 is 19 amino acids long. Germline values: CDR1 MNHNS, CDR2 SASEGT. Trimming stripped 4 bases from V and 2 bases from J, with 24 bases between. DNA for the CDR3: TGTGCCAGCAGTGGGTTCCCGCAGGGGTTGGGGGGGGGCAATCAGCCCCAGCATTTT. As protein: CASSGFPQGLGGGNQPQHF.

The chain uses TRBV27 and TRBJ2-1, with 7 bases fitting TRBD2. This CDR3 is built from 15 residues. CDR1 MNHEY and CDR2 SMNVEV come from the germline V gene (reference sequence). Trimming removed 2 bases from V and 6 bases from J; junction bases left unmatched: 7. CDR3 residues: CASSLRLAFSNEQFF. DNA for the CDR3: TGTGCCAGCAGTTTAAGACTAGCATTTAGCAATGAGCAGTTCTTC.

The chain employs TRBV19 and TRBJ1-1; D uncertain. V was clipped by 8 bases and J by 6 bases, with 19 bases between them. The CDR3 is 14 amino acids. Germline CDR1 reads LNHDA; CDR2 reads SQIVND (reference sequence). The CDR3 protein is CASGLGEIEAEAFF. CDR3 bases: TGTGCCAGTGGACTCGGGGAAATTGAGGCTGAAGCTTTCTTT.

V usage is TRBV27 and J usage is TRBJ2-7, with D tentatively TRBD2 (6 bases). Germline V gene lookup returns CDR1 MNHEY and CDR2 SMNVEV (reference sequence). The CDR3 sequence is 18 residues long. The V end lost 6 bases, the J end lost 0 bases, and 24 bases lay between the germline ends. CDR3 region: CASRLTRRGLLASYEQYF. In nucleotides, the CDR3 is TGTGCCAGCAGACTAACCCGTCGGGGACTTCTGGCCTCCTACGAGCAGTACTTC.

This clone was observed a single time. The chain joins TRBV27 to TRBJ1-1; D unclear. Germline V CDR1 and CDR2: MNHEY, SMNVEV (reference sequence). The V and J ends lost 6 bases and 0 bases respectively, with 14 bases between them. The CDR3 has 15 amino acids. CDR3 sequence (DNA): TGTGCCAGCAGCCGAGCGGTGGGAATGAACACTGAAGCTTTCTTT. Protein product: CASSRAVGMNTEAFF.

The chain has TRBV29-1 and TRBJ2-1, with TRBD2 matching over 10 bases. This CDR3 contains 17 residues. Germline assignment: CDR1 SQVTM and CDR2 ANQGSEA. V shed 5 bases and J 3 bases; nucleotides not matched to a gene: 13. In DNA form, the CDR3 reads TGCAGCGTTTCTCGGCTAGCGGGGGAGCTCCTCTACAATGAGCAGTTCTTC. It translates to CSVSRLAGELLYNEQFF.

The chain carries TRBV5-1 and TRBJ1-2; 10 positions match TRBD1. The germline V gene encodes CDR1 SGHRS and CDR2 YFSETQ. V was pared by 5 bases and J by 4 bases, with 5 bases of the junction left unmatched. There are 14 residues in the CDR3. This CDR3 reads CASRHGTGAYGYTF. In DNA form, the CDR3 reads TGCGCCAGCAGACACGGGACAGGGGCCTATGGCTACACCTTC.

The V gene is TRBV5-4, the J gene TRBJ2-2; D is possibly TRBD1 (6 bases). The V and J ends lost 2 bases and 2 bases respectively, with 13 bases between them. In germline, CDR1 is SGHNT, CDR2 YYREEE (reference sequence). The CDR3 is 16 amino acids. This CDR3 is CASSFGGLLNTGELFF. The CDR3 coding sequence is TGTGCCAGCAGCTTTGGGGGCTTACTCAACACCGGGGAGCTGTTTTTT.

The chain uses TRBV5-1 and TRBJ2-3; 11 bases agree with TRBD2. Per the germline V gene, CDR1 is SGHRS and CDR2 is YFSETQ. Trimming cost V 4 bases and J 4 bases; bases outside gene matches: 8. The CDR3 is 16 residues long. The CDR3 sequence: CASSLIAGGPPDTQYF. The CDR3 DNA sequence: TGCGCCAGCAGCCTAATAGCGGGAGGGCCTCCAGATACGCAGTATTTT.

The chain uses TRBV6-1 and TRBJ2-7; tentatively, D is TRBD2 (6 bases). Germline assignment: CDR1 MNHNS and CDR2 SASEGT. The CDR3 has 15 amino acids. The V end was cut by 3 bases, the J end by 0 bases, with 12 bases between. CDR3 nucleotide sequence: TGTGCCAGCAGTGATCGGGCCGGGAGCTCCTACGAGCAGTACTTC. Its protein is CASSDRAGSSYEQYF.

In this sample, this clone turned up once. The chain combines TRBV19 with TRBJ2-7; D is perhaps TRBD1 (5 bases). V was cut by 1 base and J by 6 bases, with 10 bases left in between. This CDR3 region has 13 residues. CDR1 and CDR2 from the germline V gene are LNHDA and SQIVND (reference sequence). The DNA for the CDR3 is TGTGCCAGTAGTATAGTCGACAGCAGCGAGCAGTACTTC. The encoded protein is CASSIVDSSEQYF.

The rearrangement joins TRBV30 to TRBJ2-3; 8 bases align to TRBD2. The germline V gene has CDR1 GTSNPN and CDR2 SVGIG (reference sequence). The CDR3 sequence is 14 residues long. V lost 0 bases and J lost 6; bases outside the gene matches: 5. The CDR3 region is CAWSVGGRWDTQYF. CDR3 DNA sequence: TGTGCCTGGAGTGTTGGCGGGAGGTGGGATACGCAGTATTTT.

This sequence joins TRBV7-9 and TRBJ2-1; 13 bases align to TRBD2. After removal of 5 bases from V and 3 bases from J, the junction contained 10 bases not matched to a gene. There are 18 residues in the CDR3. Germline V CDR1 and CDR2: SEHNR, FQNEAQ (reference sequence). CDR3 DNA sequence: TGTGCCAGCAGCCCAGGGACTAGCGGGGCCAGTTACTACAATGAGCAGTTCTTC. Translated: CASSPGTSGASYYNEQFF.

The genes are TRBV13 and TRBJ1-6; possibly TRBD1 for D (6 bases). CDR1 is PRHDT and CDR2 is FYEKMQ in the germline V gene (reference sequence). The V and J ends lost 3 bases and 14 bases respectively, with 11 bases between them. The CDR3 consists of 12 residues. The CDR3 region is CASSFQTGTLHF. The CDR3 DNA sequence: TGTGCCAGCAGCTTCCAGACAGGAACCCTCCACTTT.

There are a few counts of this clone. The chain has TRBV4-2 and TRBJ2-7; 10 bases are a match to TRBD2. The CDR3 length is 17 residues. The germline V gene has CDR1 LGHNA and CDR2 YNFKEQ. The V and J ends lost 1 base and 7 bases, in that order; junction bases with no gene match: 13. CDR3 in DNA: TGTGCCAGCAGCCAAGGTTCGAGCGGGAGGGGCGTGGTAGAGCAGTACTTC. Translated: CASSQGSSGRGVVEQYF.

The CDR3 loop reads CASSLAGTEPEAFF. CDR3 nucleotide sequence: TGTGCCAGCAGCTTAGCCGGGACAGAACCTGAAGCTTTCTTT. The chain is built from TRBV7-2 and TRBJ1-1; 7 positions agree with TRBD1. After removal of 0 bases from V and 6 bases from J, the junction contained 4 bases not matched to a gene. The CDR3 totals 14 residues. The germline V gene has CDR1 SGHTA and CDR2 FQGNSA.

This clone appeared once. V and J are TRBV5-6 and TRBJ2-2; D gene unclear. The V gene's germline CDR1 is SGHDT and CDR2 YYEEEE. The ends were cut back, 0 bases at V and 6 bases at J, with 6 bases in the middle. CDR3 length: 13 residues. CDR3 loop: CASSLGAPGELFF. For the CDR3, the DNA is TGTGCCAGCAGCTTGGGGGCACCCGGGGAGCTGTTTTTT. Looking up the rest from reference TRBV5-6 and TRBJ2-2 gives the full variable domain: DAGVTQSPTHLIKTRGQQVTLRCSPKSGHDTVSWYQQALGQGPQFIFQYYEEEERQRGNFPDRFSGHQFPNYSSELNVNALLLGDSALYLCASSLGAPGELFFGEGSRLTVL.

This clone was seen only a few times. The chain carries TRBV25-1 and TRBJ1-2; D uncertain. Trimming stripped 0 bases from V and 4 bases from J, with 3 bases between. The CDR3 is made up of 12 amino acids. The germline CDR1 and CDR2 sequences are MGHDK and SYGVNS. The chain's CDR3 is CASSEYSYGYTF. As DNA, the CDR3 is TGTGCCAGCAGTGAATATAGCTATGGCTACACCTTC.

This clone appeared once. The rearrangement links TRBV11-3 to TRBJ2-1; D perhaps matches TRBD2 (6 bases). This CDR3 spans 15 amino acids. Per the germline V gene, CDR1 is SGHNT and CDR2 is YENEEA. V lost 5 bases to trimming and J lost 8 bases, with 19 bases between them. The CDR3 reads CASSPDGGLGDEQFF. The CDR3 bases are TGTGCCAGCAGCCCCGACGGGGGATTAGGGGATGAGCAGTTCTTC.

This sequence joins TRBV4-3 and TRBJ1-5; 8 bases agree with TRBD1. J lost 4 bases, V lost 0 bases, and 8 bases had no gene match. The germline gives CDR1 LGHNA, CDR2 YSLEER. The CDR3 has 17 amino acids. Here the CDR3 DNA reads TGCGCCAGCAGCCAAGATTACGAGACAGGGGTAAATCAGCCCCAGCATTTT. Amino acids: CASSQDYETGVNQPQHF.

The chain recombines TRBV4-3 with TRBJ1-3, with 7 nucleotides matching TRBD1. After removal of 1 base from V and 6 bases from J, the junction contained 3 bases not matched to a gene. CDR3 length equals 14 residues. In germline, CDR1 is LGHNA, CDR2 YSLEER. CDR3 residues: CASSQGGTANTIYF. Here the CDR3 DNA reads TGCGCCAGCAGCCAAGGGGGGACAGCAAACACCATATATTTT.

The gene calls are TRBV19 and TRBJ1-1; the D gene is possibly TRBD1 (5 bases). The CDR3 loop spans 14 amino acids. Germline V gene lookup returns CDR1 LNHDA and CDR2 SQIVND (reference sequence). Trimming took 2 bases from V and 3 from J, leaving 10 bases between them. CDR3 in amino acids: CASSIQGWDTEAFF. CDR3 in DNA: TGTGCCAGTAGTATACAGGGTTGGGACACTGAAGCTTTCTTT.

The chain couples TRBV2 to TRBJ1-1, with unresolved D. The CDR3 is made up of 14 amino acids. The germline gives CDR1 SNHLY, CDR2 FYNNEI. V lost 4 bases and J 5 bases, leaving 14 bases between the germline ends. The CDR3 sequence: CASSVSLTVTEAFF. DNA of the CDR3: TGTGCCAGCAGTGTTAGTTTAACCGTGACTGAAGCTTTCTTT.